One sample yielded the 30 T cell receptor beta chains listed below, sequenced in a study of T cells in Graves' hyperthyroidism and ophthalmopathy. Researchers amplified the TCR beta CDR3 regions from RNA transcripts. The HTBI primer set drove a first-round RT-PCR of the TCR CDR3. MiXCR was run by TCRdb on the multiplex PCR reads, yielding one entry per CDR3 protein. The sample shows more than 350,000 distinct CDR3 sequences, around 15% of them seen only once. The specimen was blood. All receptors come from a woman between 55 and 75 years old with Graves' ophthalmopathy.

The chain employs TRBV6-4 and TRBJ2-4; TRBD1 matches 7 bases. The CDR3 spans 21 residues. CDR1 is MRHNA and CDR2 is SNTAGT in the germline V gene. V shed 5 bases and J 2 bases; nucleotides not matched to a gene: 24. The CDR3 DNA follows: TGTGCCAGCAGTCAACTTGTCCCTCCCTTTATAGGGGGCGAGACCAAAAACATTCAGTACTTC. It translates to CASSQLVPPFIGGETKNIQYF.

Many counts were recorded for this clonotype. This chain connects TRBV9 to TRBJ2-5; D might be TRBD1 (6 bases). Germline values: CDR1 SGDLS, CDR2 YYNGEE. The CDR3 loop spans 14 amino acids. The V and J ends lost 0 bases and 4 bases respectively, with 10 bases between them. The CDR3: CASSVETGRETQYF. The CDR3 DNA reads as TGTGCCAGCAGCGTAGAAACAGGGCGAGAGACCCAGTACTTC.

This clonotype was found a few times. The rearrangement uses TRBV9 and TRBJ1-1; weak D call: TRBD1 (6 bases). The germline V and J ends were trimmed by 0 bases and 0 bases, with 18 bases remaining between them. The CDR3 covers 18 residues. Germline CDR1 and CDR2: SGDLS and YYNGEE. In DNA, the CDR3 is TGTGCCAGCAGCGTAGTGCCCCCGGGGGCGCCTATGAACACTGAAGCTTTCTTT. Translating it yields CASSVVPPGAPMNTEAFF.

This clonotype was counted only a few times. This rearrangement joins TRBV20-1 to TRBJ2-5, with D maybe TRBD1 (6 bases). The germline V gene has CDR1 DFQATT and CDR2 SNEGSKA (reference sequence). The CDR3 runs 14 residues. V lost 2 bases, J lost 4 bases, and 14 bases lay in between. CDR3 nucleotides: TGCAGTGCTAGATTGGGACAATGGAGAGAGACCCAGTACTTC. Its translation: CSARLGQWRETQYF.

Concerning this clonotype itself: This may be a read error: a much more frequent sequence differs by one nucleotide. The chain carries TRBV6-1 and TRBJ1-2, with TRBD1 matching over 9 bases. The CDR3 extends over 14 amino acids. CDR1 and CDR2 (germline): MNHNS, SASEGT. The CDR3 sequence is CASRDRGRNYDYTF. CDR3 DNA sequence: TGTGCCAGCAGGGACAGGGGCAGGAACTATGACTACACCTTC.

The table lists this clonotype with many counts. The V call is TRBV12-3 or TRBV12-4, the J call TRBJ2-3, with 9 positions matching TRBD1. The CDR3 is made up of 15 amino acids. Trimming took 6 bases from V and 4 from J; bases not matched to a gene: 8. The CDR3 nucleotides are TGTGCCAGCAGCCCTGGGACAGGGTACGCAGATACGCAGTATTTT. It codes for CASSPGTGYADTQYF.

There are a few counts of this clonotype. This sequence joins TRBV12-3 or TRBV12-4 and TRBJ1-3; the D is unclear. CDR3 length: 13 residues. With 7 bases removed from V and 4 bases from J, the gap between germline ends came to 11 bases. In DNA form, the CDR3 reads TGTGCCAGCACCTTGGTGGGCGGAAACACCATATATTTT. This encodes CASTLVGGNTIYF.

The sample holds a few counts of this clonotype. This may be a read error, as it is one base from a much larger clone. CDR3 protein: CASRPNWGRGSCEQYF. The CDR3 DNA reads TGTGCCAGCAGGCCCAACTGGGGCAGGGGCTCCTGCGAGCAGTACTTC. The chain carries TRBV2 and TRBJ2-7, with TRBD1 as a possible D gene (6 bases). Germline values: CDR1 SNHLY, CDR2 FYNNEI. This CDR3 has 16 residues.

This clonotype was seen ten or more times. This sequence joins TRBV20-1 and TRBJ2-7; 11 bases agree with TRBD2. This CDR3 comprises 14 residues. The ends lost 6 bases at V and 3 bases at J; junction bases unmatched: 7. Germline assignment: CDR1 DFQATT and CDR2 SNEGSKA (reference sequence). The CDR3, as DNA: TGCAGTGCGCCCCTGGGGACTAGCGGCTACGAGCAGTACTTC. The encoded protein is CSAPLGTSGYEQYF.

The chain employs TRBV18 and TRBJ2-1, with D tentatively TRBD1 (5 bases). In germline, CDR1 is KGHSH, CDR2 LQKENI. The CDR3 sequence is 16 residues long. Trimming took 3 bases from V and 0 from J, leaving 12 bases between them. The CDR3 reads CASSPRADSSYNEQFF. The CDR3 DNA reads as TGTGCCAGCTCACCCAGGGCGGATAGCTCCTACAATGAGCAGTTCTTC.

This chain joins TRBV24-1 and TRBJ2-1; D ambiguous. V lost 3 bases and J lost 0, with 2 bases in between. The germline gives CDR1 KGHDR, CDR2 SFDVKD. This CDR3 contains 13 residues. The CDR3 protein is CATSDGSYNEQFF. CDR3 DNA sequence: TGTGCCACCAGTGATGGCTCCTACAATGAGCAGTTCTTC.

The rearrangement joins TRBV6-5 to TRBJ2-7, with D possibly TRBD2 on 7 matching bases. CDR1 is MNHEY and CDR2 is SVGAGI in the germline V gene. Trimming removed 4 bases from V and 2 bases from J, with 21 bases in between. The CDR3 contains 17 residues. CDR3 amino acids: CASSLSLGGGPTYEQYF. In nucleotides, the CDR3 is TGTGCCAGCAGTTTATCACTCGGCGGGGGCCCGACCTACGAGCAGTACTTC.

The table lists this clonotype with many counts. The chain couples TRBV3-1 to TRBJ2-1; maybe TRBD1 (6 bases). The CDR3 length is 15 residues. Looked up from germline, CDR1 is LGHDT and CDR2 is YNNKEL (reference sequence). Trimming left V 1 base short and J 3 bases short, with 10 bases between. The DNA for the CDR3 is TGTGCCAGCAGCCAAGGGCAGGGGCTCTACAATGAGCAGTTCTTC. Translated, it gives CASSQGQGLYNEQFF.

The rearrangement joins TRBV11-2 to TRBJ1-4, with D possibly TRBD1 on 6 matching bases. V was trimmed by 1 base and J by 7 bases, leaving 22 bases between them. CDR1 and CDR2 (germline): SGHAT, FQNNGV. The CDR3 has 18 residues. The CDR3 reads CASSLVAAGVIRSEKLFF. The CDR3 bases are TGTGCCAGCAGCTTAGTCGCCGCAGGGGTAATACGTAGTGAAAAACTGTTTTTT.

The genes are TRBV28 and TRBJ2-7; 8 bases line up with TRBD1. The CDR3 runs to 12 residues. V shed 6 bases and J 4 bases; nucleotides not matched to a gene: 2. Germline loops: CDR1 MDHEN, CDR2 SYDVKM. CDR3 sequence reads: CASRTGEYEQYF. DNA for the CDR3: TGTGCCAGCAGGACAGGGGAGTACGAGCAGTACTTC.

This clonotype was detected a few times. This chain joins TRBV6-6 and TRBJ1-1; D unclear. CDR1 MNHNY and CDR2 SVGAGI come from the germline V gene (reference sequence). V gave up 2 bases and J gave up 4 bases, with 8 bases separating them. There are 13 residues in the CDR3. The CDR3, as DNA: TGTGCCAGCAGTTACCGCAGAGGCACTGAAGCTTTCTTT. It encodes CASSYRRGTEAFF.

V is TRBV5-1 and J is TRBJ2-2, with TRBD2 as a possible D gene (6 bases). Trimming pared 4 bases from V and 4 bases from J, leaving 14 bases between. The CDR3 consists of 15 residues. CDR1 and CDR2 from the germline V gene are SGHRS and YFSETQ. The CDR3 reads CASSTGTGGTGELFF. CDR3 nucleotide sequence: TGCGCCAGCAGCACCGGGACCGGGGGCACCGGGGAGCTGTTTTTT.

This clonotype has at least ten counts. The rearrangement joins TRBV5-1 to TRBJ2-3, with D possibly TRBD1 on 5 matching bases. Per germline, CDR1 SGHRS and CDR2 YFSETQ. The CDR3 loop spans 14 amino acids. The ends were cut back, 7 bases at V and 3 bases at J, with 15 bases in the middle. The CDR3 nucleotides read TGCGCCAGCTCCTTGGGCAGGGAAACAGATACGCAGTATTTT. Amino acids: CASSLGRETDTQYF. The full variable domain, completed using reference TRBV5-1 and TRBJ2-3, is KAGVTQTPRYLIKTRGQQVTLSCSPISGHRSVSWYQQTPGQGLQFLFEYFSETQRNKGNFPGRFSGRQFSNSRSEMNVSTLELGDSALYLCASSLGRETDTQYFGPGTRLTVL.

This clonotype showed up many times. The chain employs TRBV11-3 and TRBJ2-1, with 7 bases aligning to TRBD2. CDR3 length equals 17 residues. With 0 bases clipped from V and 0 bases from J, the junction kept 5 bases outside the gene matches. Germline CDR1 is SGHNT and CDR2 is YENEEA. CDR3 protein: CASSLDHGGSSYNEQFF. CDR3 nucleotide sequence: TGTGCCAGCAGCTTAGATCACGGGGGGAGCTCCTACAATGAGCAGTTCTTC.

The chain has TRBV15 and TRBJ2-7; D is ambiguous. Germline CDR1 is LNHNV and CDR2 is YYDKDF (reference sequence). Between the trimmed V and J ends, which lost 1 base and 5 bases, there was a span of 12 bases. This CDR3 is built from 14 residues. This chain's CDR3 is CATSRGGTAHEQYF. CDR3 DNA sequence: TGTGCCACCAGCAGAGGTGGAACGGCCCACGAGCAGTACTTC. Filled out from reference TRBV15 and TRBJ2-7, the complete variable domain reads DAMVIQNPRYQVTQFGKPVTLSCSQTLNHNVMYWYQQKSSQAPKLLFHYYDKDFNNEADTPDNFQSRRPNTSFCFLDIRSPGLGDTAMYLCATSRGGTAHEQYFGPGTRLTVT.

This clonotype was counted between two and nine times. This chain links TRBV20-1 with TRBJ1-5, with 8 nucleotides matching TRBD1. The CDR3 is 16 amino acids. Trimming at V came to 5 bases and at J to 7 bases, leaving 16 bases not matched to a gene. CDR1 DFQATT and CDR2 SNEGSKA come from the germline V gene (reference sequence). The DNA for the CDR3 is TGCAGTGCTCCCTTTTCCGGGACAGGAGATGGACAGCCCCAGCATTTT. Amino acids: CSAPFSGTGDGQPQHF.

This clonotype was seen ten or more times. CDR3 DNA sequence: TGTGCCAGCAGCTTAACGGGCGGATCATTCAATGAGCAGTTCTTC. This translates into CASSLTGGSFNEQFF. This sequence joins TRBV7-3 and TRBJ2-1; D remains unclear. There are 15 residues in the CDR3. V was shortened by 0 bases and J by 6 bases, with 12 bases between the two germline ends. Germline values: CDR1 SGHTA, CDR2 FQGTGA.

This clonotype was counted between two and nine times. J is TRBJ2-1 and V is TRBV28; maybe TRBD2 (6 bases). The germline V gene has CDR1 MDHEN and CDR2 SYDVKM. The V gene lost 7 bases and the J gene lost 15 bases, with 19 bases spanning the gap. This CDR3 region has 12 residues. The CDR3 DNA follows: TGTGCCAGCATCCAAGCAGGTGGAGGGGTGTTCTTC. Encoded protein: CASIQAGGGVFF.

This rearrangement joins TRBV12-3 or TRBV12-4 to TRBJ2-2, with D possibly TRBD2 on 6 matching bases. V lost 5 bases and J 4 bases, leaving 17 bases between the germline ends. The CDR3 sequence is 16 residues long. CDR3 loop: CASSPYPIAATGELFF. The CDR3 DNA is TGTGCCAGCAGTCCTTACCCTATAGCGGCCACCGGGGAGCTGTTTTTT.

The table lists this clonotype with a few counts. The V and J genes are TRBV15 and TRBJ1-6, with no clear D. Germline-derived CDR1 and CDR2 are LNHNV and YYDKDF (reference sequence). The V end was cut by 0 bases, the J end by 10 bases, with 10 bases between. The CDR3 covers 14 residues. The CDR3 sequence is CATSREMNLSPLHF. CDR3 nucleotides: TGTGCCACCAGCAGAGAAATGAATTTATCACCCCTCCACTTT. Filled out from reference TRBV15 and TRBJ1-6, the complete variable domain reads DAMVIQNPRYQVTQFGKPVTLSCSQTLNHNVMYWYQQKSSQAPKLLFHYYDKDFNNEADTPDNFQSRRPNTSFCFLDIRSPGLGDTAMYLCATSREMNLSPLHFGNGTRLTVT.

The chain combines TRBV27 with TRBJ2-7, with TRBD1 as a possible D gene (6 bases). The germline V gene encodes CDR1 MNHEY and CDR2 SMNVEV (reference sequence). CDR3 length: 15 amino acids. V dropped 5 bases and J dropped 4 bases, with 18 bases sitting between them. The CDR3 DNA sequence: TGTGCCAGCAGTCCCCAACAGGGTTGGGAATACGAGCAGTACTTC. Residues: CASSPQQGWEYEQYF.

This clonotype was detected a few times. V and J are TRBV6-5 and TRBJ1-6, with D possibly matching TRBD1 (5 bases). The length of the CDR3 is 14 residues. V dropped 2 bases and J dropped 9 bases, with 11 bases sitting between them. Germline assignment: CDR1 MNHEY and CDR2 SVGAGI. The CDR3 DNA reads as TGTGCCAGCAGTTACCCTAAGGGGAGTTCACCCCTCCACTTT. Protein product: CASSYPKGSSPLHF.

The V call is TRBV6-1, the J call TRBJ2-7, with D possibly matching TRBD2 (6 bases). Trimming removed 3 bases from V and 2 bases from J, with 14 bases in between. The CDR3 is 15 residues long. CDR1 MNHNS and CDR2 SASEGT come from the germline V gene. This chain's CDR3 is CASSDGGTLAYEQYF. The CDR3 coding sequence is TGTGCCAGCAGTGATGGGGGGACCCTCGCCTACGAGCAGTACTTC.

Remarks on this clonotype: A much more abundant neighbour one base away suggests this may be a read error. CDR3 coding DNA: TGTGCCAGTAGCCAAACACGGGGGACTAGCGGGACCACCAATGAGCAGTTCTTC. Protein: CASSQTRGTSGTTNEQFF. The rearrangement joins TRBV19 to TRBJ2-1; TRBD2 matches at 13 bases. Germline assignment: CDR1 LNHDA and CDR2 SQIVND (reference sequence). V lost 6 bases to trimming and J lost 6 bases; unmatched junction nucleotides: 14. The CDR3 has 18 residues.

This clonotype has a count of ten or more. The chain couples TRBV7-8 to TRBJ2-1, with 9 bases matching TRBD2. Germline V gene sequence: CDR1 SGHVS, CDR2 FQNEAQ. This CDR3 comprises 15 residues. V dropped 5 bases and J dropped 6; count of bases not matched to a gene: 8. The CDR3 region has the DNA TGTGCCAGCAGCGCACAGCGGGAGGCCCGCAATGAGCAGTTCTTC. This gives the protein CASSAQREARNEQFF.